These 10 T cell receptor beta chains share one sample of origin, sequenced in a study of blood T cell repertoires in COVID-19. Measured with immunoSEQ multiplex PCR; TCRdb has only the in-frame clones, and not every one. Altogether approximately 220,000 clones are present, roughly 90% being singletons, with the ten largest covering roughly 2.2%. The source material was peripheral blood. The source of these receptors is a woman in her 50s with acute or convalescent COVID-19.

The chain couples TRBV5-5 to TRBJ2-7; possible D gene TRBD1, 6 bases. The V end was cut by 4 bases, the J end by 0 bases, with 11 bases between. The CDR3 contains 14 residues. Germline CDR1 SGHKS, CDR2 YYEKEE (reference sequence). The CDR3: CASSMTGPSYEQYF. The CDR3 DNA reads as TGTGCCAGCAGCATGACAGGACCCTCCTACGAGCAGTACTTC.

The chain couples TRBV9 to TRBJ2-1; TRBD2 aligns across 9 bases. Trimming took 5 bases from V and 1 from J; bases not matched to a gene: 10. The germline gives CDR1 SGDLS, CDR2 YYNGEE. The CDR3 loop spans 17 amino acids. The CDR3 loop reads CASSRRIAGASYNEQFF. The DNA for the CDR3 is TGTGCCAGCAGTCGTAGGATAGCGGGAGCGTCCTACAATGAGCAGTTCTTC.

The rearrangement uses TRBV19 and TRBJ1-5; D not certain. Per the germline V gene, CDR1 is LNHDA and CDR2 is SQIVND (reference sequence). Trimming shortened V by 7 bases and J by 7 bases, and 17 bases separated the two germline ends. The CDR3 loop spans 14 amino acids. The CDR3 DNA sequence: TGTGCCAGTACCTTAGGAGGGATGCAGCAGCCCCAGCATTTT. Translated, it gives CASTLGGMQQPQHF.

The chain recombines TRBV3-1 (or the pseudogene TRBV3-2) with TRBJ2-1, with 14 bases fitting TRBD2. CDR1 and CDR2 (germline): LGHDT, YNNKEL (reference sequence). J gave up 6 bases and V 6 bases, and 7 bases lay outside the gene matches. The CDR3 length is 16 residues. CDR3 bases: TGTGCCAGCAGGCTCGGACTAGCGGGGGGCAGCAATGAGCAGTTCTTC. Amino acid sequence: CASRLGLAGGSNEQFF.

The chain uses TRBV9 and TRBJ2-2; D is unresolved. Germline loops: CDR1 SGDLS, CDR2 YYNGEE. The CDR3 covers 19 residues. The V and J ends lost 4 bases and 3 bases respectively, with 25 bases between them. The CDR3 DNA sequence: TGTGCCAGCAGCCATCACGGGTCGTTCGGAGCGACGGACACCGGGGAGCTGTTTTTT. It specifies CASSHHGSFGATDTGELFF.

The genes are TRBV3-1 (or the pseudogene TRBV3-2) and TRBJ2-7, with 9 bases that match TRBD2. This CDR3 has 15 amino acids. With V trimmed by 1 base and J by 4 bases, 5 bases remained unmatched. Germline lookup yields CDR1 LGHDT and CDR2 YNNKEL (reference sequence). In DNA, the CDR3 is TGTGCCAGCAGCCAAGGCGGGGGGGCGGGTTACGAGCAGTACTTC. This translates into CASSQGGGAGYEQYF.

The chain carries TRBV29-1 and TRBJ2-7, with TRBD2 as a possible D gene (5 bases). The V and J ends lost 6 bases and 1 base respectively, with 10 bases between them. Germline V gene data show CDR1 as SQVTM and CDR2 as ANQGSEA. This CDR3 contains 12 residues. The CDR3 region has the DNA TGCAGCGTATCCGGACTGTCCTACGAGCAGTACTTC. This translates into CSVSGLSYEQYF.

This chain uses TRBV11-3 with TRBJ2-3, with a possible D match to TRBD2 (6 bases). Trimming removed 5 bases at V and 2 bases at J, with 11 bases between. Germline loops: CDR1 SGHNT, CDR2 YENEEA. There are 14 residues in the CDR3. CDR3 in amino acids: CASSRDLNTDTQYF. The CDR3 nucleotides are TGTGCCAGCAGCCGGGACTTAAACACAGATACGCAGTATTTT.

This chain joins TRBV13 and TRBJ2-2, with D possibly TRBD2 on 7 matching bases. CDR1 and CDR2 from the germline V gene are PRHDT and FYEKMQ (reference sequence). The V and J ends lost 2 bases and 3 bases respectively, with 13 bases between them. The CDR3 loop spans 16 amino acids. CDR3 loop: CASSLHRGGDTGELFF. The DNA for the CDR3 is TGTGCCAGCAGCTTACATAGGGGGGGAGACACCGGGGAGCTGTTTTTT.

The chain recombines TRBV18 with TRBJ2-7, with 9 bases aligning to TRBD1. Germline trimming cut 2 bases from V and 5 bases from J; bases unmatched to any gene: 4. This CDR3 is built from 14 residues. Germline assignment: CDR1 KGHSH and CDR2 LQKENI. The CDR3 nucleotides read TGTGCCAGCTCACCAAGGGACAGGGTAAACGAGCAGTACTTC. The encoded protein is CASSPRDRVNEQYF. The full variable domain, its missing parts supplied by reference TRBV18 and TRBJ2-7, is NAGVMQNPRHLVRRRGQEARLRCSPMKGHSHVYWYRQLPEEGLKFMVYLQKENIIDESGMPKERFSAEFPKEGPSILRIQQVVRGDSAAYFCASSPRDRVNEQYFGPGTRLTVT.